The 20 T cell receptor beta chains in this list originate from one sample, sequenced in a study of identical twins. In TCRdb, the 5' RACE reads were re-called with MiXCR into one record per CDR3 protein. The repertoire holds fewer than 250,000 distinct CDR3 sequences, with approximately 9% as singletons. Sequencing input: memory (CD45RO+) T cells sorted from blood. These receptors were taken from a woman between 18 and 30 years old in good health.

This clonotype was picked up a small number of times. This sequence joins TRBV20-1 and TRBJ2-5; D gene unclear. Germline V gene lookup returns CDR1 DFQATT and CDR2 SNEGSKA (reference sequence). V was cut by 5 bases and J by 5 bases, with 15 bases left in between. The CDR3 runs 13 residues. The CDR3 loop is CSAPRDAGETQYF. The CDR3 nucleotides are TGCAGTGCTCCCCGCGACGCCGGGGAGACCCAGTACTTC.

J is TRBJ2-3 and V is TRBV7-9, with 8 positions matching TRBD1. The CDR3 is 15 amino acids. Germline CDR1 reads SEHNR; CDR2 reads FQNEAQ (reference sequence). The V segment lost 5 bases and the J segment 5 bases; nucleotides outside the gene matches: 9. The CDR3 DNA follows: TGTGCCAGCAGCCCAACTTGGACAGGGATAGATACGCAGTATTTT. Its protein is CASSPTWTGIDTQYF.

CDR3 amino acids: CASSRGPGTGGRNTEAFF. In nucleotides, the CDR3 is TGTGCCAGCAGCCGCGGGCCAGGGACAGGGGGCAGGAACACTGAAGCTTTCTTT. The rearrangement joins TRBV11-2 to TRBJ1-1; 12 nucleotides line up with TRBD1. This CDR3 is 18 amino acids long. Germline V lookup: CDR1 SGHAT, CDR2 FQNNGV. Losses at the gene ends were 5 bases for V and 1 base for J; bases not matched to a gene: 11.

V gene TRBV20-1 combines with J gene TRBJ2-1, with 7 nucleotides matching TRBD2. With 7 bases clipped from V and 6 bases from J, the junction kept 12 bases outside the gene matches. The CDR3 length is 14 residues. Germline V CDR1 and CDR2: DFQATT, SNEGSKA (reference sequence). This CDR3 reads CSGGGRKGRNEQFF. The CDR3 DNA reads as TGCAGTGGCGGCGGGAGAAAGGGGCGCAATGAGCAGTTCTTC.

The J gene is TRBJ2-5, the V gene TRBV30, with 10 bases aligning to TRBD2. J lost 4 bases, V lost 3 bases, and 2 bases had no gene match. CDR1 is GTSNPN, CDR2 SVGIG, per germline (reference sequence). This CDR3 spans 13 amino acids. The CDR3: CAWSRTSGETQYF. In DNA form, the CDR3 reads TGTGCCTGGAGCCGGACTAGCGGAGAGACCCAGTACTTC. Combining the CDR3 with reference TRBV30 and TRBJ2-5 gives the whole variable domain SQTIHQWPATLVQPVGSPLSLECTVEGTSNPNLYWYRQAAGRGLQLLFYSVGIGQISSEVPQNLSASRPQDRQFILSSKKLLLSDSGFYLCAWSRTSGETQYFGPGTRLLVL.

In this sample, this clonotype turned up many times. This chain links TRBV27 with TRBJ2-7; D gene uncertain. The CDR3 is made up of 14 amino acids. Trimming cost V 5 bases and J 1 base, with 12 bases left between them. CDR1 and CDR2 (germline): MNHEY, SMNVEV (reference sequence). CDR3 in amino acids: CASSPERNSYEQYF. CDR3 coding DNA: TGTGCCAGCAGTCCCGAAAGGAATTCCTACGAGCAGTACTTC.

The table lists this clonotype with many counts. The chain is built from TRBV12-3 or TRBV12-4 and TRBJ1-1; maybe TRBD1 (5 bases). The germline V and J ends were trimmed by 3 bases and 0 bases, with 11 bases remaining between them. There are 15 residues in the CDR3. This CDR3 reads CASSLGRGVNTEAFF. The DNA of the CDR3 is TGTGCCAGCAGTTTGGGTAGGGGCGTGAACACTGAAGCTTTCTTT.

There are many counts of this clonotype. The genes are TRBV7-9 and TRBJ2-1; weak D call: TRBD2 (5 bases). The V and J ends lost 11 bases and 4 bases respectively, with 12 bases between them. There are 12 residues in the CDR3. CDR1 and CDR2 (germline): SEHNR, FQNEAQ (reference sequence). CDR3 in amino acids: CAGLAGYNEQFF. CDR3 DNA sequence: TGTGCCGGGCTGGCGGGTTACAATGAGCAGTTCTTC.

The J gene is TRBJ1-1, the V gene TRBV12-3 or TRBV12-4, with no clear D. The CDR3 covers 14 residues. Between the trimmed V and J ends, which lost 6 bases and 0 bases, there was a span of 11 bases. The CDR3 region has the DNA TGTGCCAGCAGCCGCGGACGGGTGAACACTGAAGCTTTCTTT. The encoded protein is CASSRGRVNTEAFF.

There are a few counts of this clonotype. The J gene is TRBJ2-3, the V gene TRBV10-2; TRBD2 aligns across 8 bases. Per germline, CDR1 WSHSY and CDR2 SAAADI. CDR3 size: 14 residues. V was pared by 6 bases and J by 4 bases, with 6 bases of the junction left unmatched. The CDR3 nucleotides read TGCGCCAGCAGCGAACCGGGACTAGCAGATACGCAGTATTTT. This sequence encodes CASSEPGLADTQYF.

The chain has TRBV11-2 and TRBJ2-7; 11 bases match TRBD2. The CDR3 is made up of 16 amino acids. CDR1 and CDR2 from the germline V gene are SGHAT and FQNNGV. Trimming took 2 bases from V and 6 from J; bases not matched to a gene: 9. CDR3 region: CASSLPSGRLMVEQYF. CDR3 DNA: TGTGCCAGCAGCTTACCTAGCGGGAGGCTTATGGTCGAGCAGTACTTC.

This clonotype rates as medium-sized. The rearrangement uses TRBV27 and TRBJ1-5, with TRBD1 as a possible D gene (5 bases). CDR3 length: 14 residues. CDR1 and CDR2 from the germline V gene are MNHEY and SMNVEV (reference sequence). Deletions cut 3 bases from V and 7 bases from J, with 13 bases between. The CDR3 loop is CASSFGGSGQPQHF. Written as DNA, the CDR3 is TGTGCCAGCAGTTTCGGGGGGTCGGGGCAGCCCCAGCATTTT.

This clonotype was observed a handful of times. V usage is TRBV7-2 and J usage is TRBJ2-1; 12 bases are a match to TRBD2. V lost 5 bases and J lost 5; bases outside the gene matches: 7. CDR1 is SGHTA, CDR2 FQGNSA, per germline. The CDR3 has 16 amino acids. Here the CDR3 DNA reads TGTGCCAGCAGCCCGACAGGACTAGCGGGAAACAATGAGCAGTTCTTC. Amino acid sequence: CASSPTGLAGNNEQFF.

The chain couples TRBV5-1 to TRBJ2-3; TRBD2 aligns across 9 bases. CDR1 SGHRS and CDR2 YFSETQ come from the germline V gene. The CDR3 is 16 amino acids. The J segment lost 2 bases and the V segment lost 4 bases, leaving 8 bases of the junction unmatched. CDR3 amino acids: CASSPFRLADTDTQYF. The CDR3 DNA reads as TGCGCCAGCAGCCCCTTTAGACTAGCGGACACAGATACGCAGTATTTT.

There are a few counts of this clonotype. The chain joins TRBV27 to TRBJ1-2; 10 nucleotides line up with TRBD1. V was pared by 3 bases and J by 3 bases, with 10 bases of the junction left unmatched. CDR1 MNHEY and CDR2 SMNVEV come from the germline V gene (reference sequence). The CDR3 is 17 residues long. The CDR3: CASSFRDRGQLDYGYTF. For the CDR3, the DNA is TGTGCCAGCAGTTTCCGGGACAGGGGTCAACTTGACTATGGCTACACCTTC.

This clonotype was recorded many times. V gene TRBV12-3 or TRBV12-4 combines with J gene TRBJ1-2, with D possibly matching TRBD1 (5 bases). The V and J ends lost 7 bases and 3 bases respectively, with 18 bases between them. CDR3 length equals 15 residues. CDR3: CASTPGGAEYYGYTF. The CDR3 region has the DNA TGTGCCAGCACCCCTGGAGGGGCGGAATACTATGGCTACACCTTC.

The CDR3 DNA is TGTGCCAGCAGTTCAACTAGCGGGAGGACCGAGTGGTTCTTC. Its translation is CASSSTSGRTEWFF. The chain combines TRBV12-3 or TRBV12-4 with TRBJ2-1; 12 bases match TRBD2. The CDR3 totals 14 residues. J lost 15 bases, V lost 4 bases, and 10 bases had no gene match.

This clonotype was seen repeatedly, ten times or more. V and J are TRBV29-1 and TRBJ2-5, with a possible D match to TRBD1 (5 bases). Trimming pared 7 bases from V and 3 bases from J, leaving 6 bases between. The CDR3 loop spans 10 amino acids. The germline CDR1 and CDR2 sequences are SQVTM and ANQGSEA. The chain's CDR3 is CSGTKETQYF. For the CDR3, the DNA is TGCAGCGGGACAAAAGAGACCCAGTACTTC.

V is TRBV27 and J is TRBJ2-1; TRBD1 matches 7 bases. The CDR3 spans 15 residues. Germline trimming cut 2 bases from V and 2 bases from J; bases unmatched to any gene: 3. The germline CDR1 and CDR2 sequences are MNHEY and SMNVEV (reference sequence). CDR3 amino acids: CASSLRQGTYNEQFF. CDR3 nucleotide sequence: TGTGCCAGCAGTTTACGACAGGGAACCTACAATGAGCAGTTCTTC.

This clonotype was counted between two and nine times. The gene calls are TRBV5-1 and TRBJ2-3; a weak D match, TRBD2 (5 bases). V was pared by 4 bases and J by 4 bases, with 7 bases between. CDR1 and CDR2 (germline): SGHRS, YFSETQ. CDR3 length: 12 residues. Here the CDR3 reads CASSSGPDTQYF. Written as DNA, the CDR3 is TGCGCCAGCAGCAGCGGTCCAGATACGCAGTATTTT.